The 17 T cell receptor beta chains given below trace back to one sample, sequenced in a study of blood T cells in healthy people across ages. The second PCR ran about 6 to 11 cycles with a sample-barcoded 5' primer and J-beta primers. TCRdb reprocessed the 5' RACE reads via MiXCR and lists one record per CDR3 protein. The profile covers about 1.6 million distinct CDR3 sequences, with around 36% appearing a single time and about 11% taken by the ten largest. Sequenced input: blood. The origin of the receptors is a woman aged 25 to 39 in good health.

This clonotype occurred a few times. V usage is TRBV27 and J usage is TRBJ1-1; possible D gene TRBD1, 6 bases. Trimming took off 2 bases at V and 1 base at J, with 8 bases between the two ends. Germline V gives CDR1 MNHEY, CDR2 SMNVEV (reference sequence). The length of the CDR3 is 14 residues. The CDR3 nucleotides read TGTGCCAGCAGTTTAATGGGACAGAACACTGAAGCTTTCTTT. Protein sequence: CASSLMGQNTEAFF.

This rearrangement joins TRBV28 to TRBJ2-3, with 9 nucleotides matching TRBD1. Germline loops: CDR1 MDHEN, CDR2 SYDVKM. This CDR3 is built from 16 residues. V shed 7 bases, J shed 4 bases, and the junction held 12 bases outside the gene matches. The CDR3 sequence: CASTKGGTGIPDTQYF. CDR3 in DNA: TGTGCCAGCACCAAGGGAGGGACAGGGATACCAGATACGCAGTATTTT.

This clonotype was detected ten times or more. The chain employs TRBV4-2 and TRBJ2-5, with TRBD1 matching 9 bases. The CDR3 extends over 15 amino acids. V lost 4 bases, J lost 0 bases, and 3 bases stayed unmatched. CDR1 and CDR2 from the germline V gene are LGHNA and YNFKEQ. The CDR3 protein is CASSPRTGDQETQYF. The CDR3, as DNA: TGTGCCAGCAGCCCCCGGACAGGGGACCAAGAGACCCAGTACTTC.

This clonotype was seen only a few times. This chain links TRBV10-3 with TRBJ2-6, with D unclear. The CDR3 is 14 amino acids. Trimming took 10 bases from V and 0 from J, leaving 10 bases between them. Germline assignment: CDR1 ENHRY and CDR2 SYGVKD. The CDR3, as DNA: TGTGCCAAGGTTCAGATCTCTGGGGCCAACGTCCTGACTTTC. Protein: CAKVQISGANVLTF.

The chain carries TRBV25-1 and TRBJ1-2, with 7 bases lining up with TRBD1. Per the germline V gene, CDR1 is MGHDK and CDR2 is SYGVNS. V lost 4 bases, J lost 7 bases, and 6 bases stayed unmatched. The CDR3 has 13 amino acids. Written as DNA, the CDR3 is TGTGCCAGCAGTGGTGCAGGGGGTGCTGGCTACACCTTC. Translation: CASSGAGGAGYTF.

The chain couples TRBV7-2 to TRBJ2-1; no clear D gene. V gave up 2 bases and J gave up 5 bases, with 7 bases separating them. This CDR3 comprises 13 residues. Looked up from germline, CDR1 is SGHTA and CDR2 is FQGNSA. The CDR3 DNA follows: TGTGCCAGCAGCTTACGTTCGGACAATGAGCAGTTCTTC. Translated: CASSLRSDNEQFF.

This clonotype has more than one count but fewer than ten. The rearrangement links TRBV5-5 to TRBJ1-2; D gene uncertain. In germline, CDR1 is SGHKS, CDR2 YYEKEE (reference sequence). Trimming left V 3 bases short and J 8 bases short, with 8 bases between. This CDR3 is 11 amino acids long. CDR3 sequence: CASSSESGYTF. In nucleotides, the CDR3 is TGTGCCAGCAGCTCAGAGTCCGGCTACACCTTC.

V usage is TRBV4-2 and J usage is TRBJ2-7, with 8 bases that match TRBD1. This CDR3 contains 17 residues. J lost 1 base, V lost 0 bases, and 8 bases had no gene match. The V gene's germline CDR1 is LGHNA and CDR2 YNFKEQ. The CDR3, as DNA: TGTGCCAGCAGCCAAGAGGCGAGCGGACAGGGATCCTACGAGCAGTACTTC. The encoded protein is CASSQEASGQGSYEQYF.

The rearrangement links TRBV6-6 to TRBJ2-1; D gene unclear. Trimming removed 6 bases at V and 8 bases at J, with 8 bases between. Germline V CDR1 and CDR2: MNHNY, SVGAGI (reference sequence). The CDR3 loop spans 11 amino acids. The CDR3 nucleotides are TGTGCCAGCAGCCCAGAGGATGAGCAGTTCTTC. The encoded protein is CASSPEDEQFF.

The chain combines TRBV24-1 with TRBJ2-2; 7 bases agree with TRBD1. The ends lost 4 bases at V and 5 bases at J; junction bases unmatched: 3. From germline, CDR1 is KGHDR and CDR2 SFDVKD. The CDR3 loop spans 14 amino acids. CDR3 region: CATSDPRGTGELFF. The CDR3, as DNA: TGTGCCACCAGTGACCCCAGGGGGACCGGGGAGCTGTTTTTT.

The V gene is TRBV12-3 or TRBV12-4, the J gene TRBJ2-7; 8 bases match TRBD2. Germline trimming cut 6 bases from V and 7 bases from J; bases unmatched to any gene: 11. This CDR3 has 14 residues. The CDR3 loop is CASSSVAGTGEQYF. The DNA for the CDR3 is TGTGCCAGCAGCTCTGTAGCGGGGACCGGTGAGCAGTACTTC.

The V and J genes are TRBV7-3 and TRBJ2-5, with D unclear. Germline V gene sequence: CDR1 SGHTA, CDR2 FQGTGA. The V and J ends lost 5 bases and 11 bases respectively, with 15 bases between them. The CDR3 length is 12 residues. CDR3 sequence reads: CASSPTGCEQYF. The CDR3 DNA sequence: TGTGCCAGCAGCCCCACCGGGTGTGAGCAGTACTTC.

This CDR3 is CASSFGLGTNTEAFF. The CDR3 bases are TGTGCCAGCAGTTTTGGGCTGGGTACGAACACTGAAGCTTTCTTT. V is TRBV27 and J is TRBJ1-1, with unresolved D. The CDR3 is 15 residues long. Trimming stripped 3 bases from V and 1 base from J, with 12 bases between. Per germline, CDR1 MNHEY and CDR2 SMNVEV (reference sequence).

This clonotype came up a few times. The J gene is TRBJ2-7, the V gene TRBV5-1; TRBD1 matches 7 bases. The trim removed 0 bases at V and 10 bases at J, leaving 10 bases unmatched. The germline V gene encodes CDR1 SGHRS and CDR2 YFSETQ. The CDR3 consists of 14 residues. CDR3 nucleotides: TGCGCCAGCAGCTTGGAGCCGGACAGGTGGCCCCAGTACTTC. Translating it yields CASSLEPDRWPQYF.

This clonotype was observed a handful of times. This chain joins TRBV5-1 and TRBJ2-1, with D tentatively TRBD1 (6 bases). The CDR3 contains 16 residues. The V gene's germline CDR1 is SGHRS and CDR2 YFSETQ. Trimming pared 0 bases from V and 2 bases from J, leaving 12 bases between. This CDR3 reads CASSLGWGRAYNEQFF. The CDR3 bases are TGCGCCAGCAGCTTGGGCTGGGGGCGGGCCTACAATGAGCAGTTCTTC.

For this clonotype: At one boundary the junction diverges from the germline segment, which might be a read error. This chain connects TRBV9 to TRBJ1-1; no definite D call. The germline V gene encodes CDR1 SGDLS and CDR2 YYNGEE. The CDR3 runs 15 residues. The CDR3 nucleotides are TGTGCCAGCAGTGAGACACCGGTATTGAACACTGGAGCTTTCTTT. Its translation: CASSETPVLNTGAFF.

This clonotype has more than one count but fewer than ten. V gene TRBV29-1 combines with J gene TRBJ2-2, with a tentative D call TRBD1 (6 bases). The CDR3 has 13 amino acids. Germline V gene data show CDR1 as SQVTM and CDR2 as ANQGSEA. V gave up 8 bases and J gave up 7 bases, with 17 bases separating them. CDR3 sequence: CSFYRELGGELFF. CDR3 bases: TGCAGCTTCTACAGGGAACTGGGCGGGGAGCTGTTTTTT.